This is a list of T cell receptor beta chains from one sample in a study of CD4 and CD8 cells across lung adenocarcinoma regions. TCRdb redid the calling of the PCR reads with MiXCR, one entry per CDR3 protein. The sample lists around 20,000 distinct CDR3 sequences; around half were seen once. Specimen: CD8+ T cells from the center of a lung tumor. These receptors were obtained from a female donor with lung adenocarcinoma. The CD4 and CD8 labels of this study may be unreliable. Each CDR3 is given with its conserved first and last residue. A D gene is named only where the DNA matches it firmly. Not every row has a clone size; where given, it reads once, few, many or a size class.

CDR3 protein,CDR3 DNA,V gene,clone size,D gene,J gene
CASSLGRGGGGRATIEQYF,TGTGCCAGCAGTTTAGGAAGGGGGGGGGGCGGGAGGGCCACGATCGAGCAGTACTTC,TRBV27,.,TRBD2,TRBJ2-7
CASSQDRLRLNTGELFF,TGCGCCAGCAGCCAAGATCGGTTGCGACTCAACACCGGGGAGCTGTTTTTT,TRBV4-1,few,.,TRBJ2-2
CASRNMAGGEIRNIQYF,TGTGCCAGCCGCAATATGGCGGGGGGGGAGATACGGAACATTCAGTACTTC,TRBV6-1,few,TRBD2,TRBJ2-4
CASTRRLAAYNEQFF,TGTGCCAGCACCAGGCGACTAGCGGCATACAATGAGCAGTTCTTC,TRBV6-1,few,TRBD2,TRBJ2-1
CASSERGTEQFF,TGTGCCAGCAGTGAAAGGGGGACAGAGCAGTTCTTC,TRBV6-1,.,.,TRBJ2-1
CASRRDTGEQYF,TGTGCCAGCAGGCGGGACACCGGGGAGCAGTATTTT,TRBV6-1,.,.,TRBJ2-3
CAGLGGGNQDIQYF,TGTGCGGGGCTCGGGGGGGGCAACCAAGACATCCAGTACTTC,TRBV6-1,once,TRBD2,TRBJ2-4
CASSFAGGDNEQFF,TGCGCCAGCAGCTTTGCGGGAGGAGATAATGAGCAGTTCTTC,TRBV5-1,many,TRBD2,TRBJ2-1
CASSPRDRGETQYF,TGTGCCAGCTCACCCCGGGACAGGGGCGAGACCCAGTACTTC,TRBV18,few,TRBD1,TRBJ2-5
CASSFSDQETQYF,TGTGCCAGCAGCTTTAGCGACCAAGAGACCCAGTACTTC,TRBV7-6,.,.,TRBJ2-5
CARGGRDQDIQYF,TGTGCCCGCGGGGGCCGTGACCAAGACATCCAGTACTTC,TRBV27,.,.,TRBJ2-5
CASSRPGGGQETQYF,TGTGCCAGCAGCCGCCCCGGTGGGGGCCAAGAGACCCAGTACTTC,TRBV5-6,.,.,TRBJ2-5
CASSRSGTRYNEQFF,TGTGCCAGCAGTCGCTCCGGGACCCGATACAATGAGCAGTTCTTC,TRBV12-3/TRBV12-4,many,.,TRBJ2-1
CVSGGPGSGDQDTQYF,TGTGTCAGCGGGGGGCCCGGGAGCGGGGACCAAGATACCCAGTACTTC,TRBV27,.,TRBD2,TRBJ2-5
CASKGRRAKDIQYF,TGCGCCAGCAAGGGGCGGCGAGCCAAAGACATTCAGTACTTC,TRBV10-1,.,.,TRBJ2-4
CGSTGLAAKNIQYF,TGTGGCAGCACGGGACTGGCTGCCAAAAACATTCAGTATTTC,TRBV6-1,.,.,TRBJ2-4
CGAGFGGRDPETQYF,TGTGGCGCGGGTTTTGGGGGCCGTGACCCAGAGACGCAGTACTTC,TRBV27,.,.,TRBJ2-7
CGSGDQETQYF,TGTGGCAGCGGTGACCAAGAGACCCAGTACTTC,TRBV27,few,.,TRBJ2-5
CASSFLTATDTQYF,TGTGCCAGCAGTTTCTTAACAGCAACAGATACGCAGTATTTT,TRBV27,.,.,TRBJ2-3
CASRYSGRAYNEQFF,TGTGCCAGCAGATATAGCGGGAGGGCCTACAATGAGCAGTTCTTC,TRBV27,few,TRBD2,TRBJ2-1
CSAASLGAGRSQNIQYF,TGCAGTGCCGCGAGTCTGGGGGCAGGGAGGTCCCAAAACATTCAGTACTTC,TRBV20-1,.,.,TRBJ2-4
CASSSSGTKYNEQFF,TGTGCCAGCAGCTCATCGGGGACAAAATACAATGAGCAGTTCTTC,TRBV12-3/TRBV12-4,large,.,TRBJ2-1
CASSPWEAQLQETQYF,TGTGCCAGCAGCCCCTGGGAGGCACAGCTTCAAGAGACCCAGTACTTC,TRBV3-1,.,.,TRBJ2-5
CAGSGSGGEETQYF,TGCGCGGGCAGCGGGAGCGGGGGGGAAGAGACGCAGTACTTT,TRBV10-2,.,TRBD2,TRBJ2-3
CAVWREVKNTQYF,TGTGCGGTGTGGCGGGAGGTAAAAAACACGCAGTATTTC,TRBV6-1,.,TRBD2,TRBJ2-3
CASSSQVNTEAFF,TGTGCCAGCAGTTCTCAGGTGAACACTGAAGCTTTCTTT,TRBV27,many,.,TRBJ1-1
CASSLMVRATNEKLFF,TGCGCCAGCAGCCTAATGGTCAGAGCAACTAATGAAAAACTGTTTTTT,TRBV4-1,few,.,TRBJ1-4
CASGQGLGVKDTQYF,TGTGCCAGCGGGCAGGGGCTGGGAGTCAAAGACACGCAGTATTTT,TRBV27,.,.,TRBJ2-3
CASSRGTGSPLHF,TGTGCCAGCAGTAGGGGGACAGGGTCACCCCTCCACTTT,TRBV12-3/TRBV12-4,many,TRBD1,TRBJ1-6